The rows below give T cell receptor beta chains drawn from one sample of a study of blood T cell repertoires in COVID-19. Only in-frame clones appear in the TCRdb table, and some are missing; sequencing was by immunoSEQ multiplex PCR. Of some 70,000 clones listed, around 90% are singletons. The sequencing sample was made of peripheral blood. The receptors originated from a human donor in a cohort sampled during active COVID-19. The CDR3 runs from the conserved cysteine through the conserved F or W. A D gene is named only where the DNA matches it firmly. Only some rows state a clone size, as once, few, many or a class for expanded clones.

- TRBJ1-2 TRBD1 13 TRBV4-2 TGTGCCAGCAGCCAAGGACAGGGAGGTGGCTACACCTTC CASSQGQGGGYTF
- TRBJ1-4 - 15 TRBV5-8 TGTGCCAGCAGCTTGACAGGAGCAACTAATGAAAAACTGTTTTTT CASSLTGATNEKLFF
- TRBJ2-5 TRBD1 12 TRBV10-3 TGTGCCATCAGAGGACAGGAAGAGACCCAGTACTTC CAIRGQEETQYF
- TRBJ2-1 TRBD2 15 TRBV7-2 TGTGCCAGCAGCGGCACTAGCGGGAGTTACAATGAGCAGTTCTTC CASSGTSGSYNEQFF
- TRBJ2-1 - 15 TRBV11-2 TGTGCCAGCAGCTTAGACAGGGGCTCCTACAATGAGCAGTTCTTC CASSLDRGSYNEQFF
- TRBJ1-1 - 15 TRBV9 TGTGCCAGCAGCCCCCATGGGGAGCTGGGGACTGAAGCTTTCTTT CASSPHGELGTEAFF
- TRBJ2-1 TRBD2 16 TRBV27 TGTGCCAGCAGTCCCGTGACACTATTAGCGGGCAATGAGCAGTTCTTC CASSPVTLLAGNEQFF
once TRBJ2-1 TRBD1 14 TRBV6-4 TGTGCCAGCAGTGACTCCCCAGGGGGAAATGAGCAGTTCTTC CASSDSPGGNEQFF
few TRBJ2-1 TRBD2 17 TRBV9 TGTGCCAGCAGCCCAACTAGCGGGAGGGGGTTTTCGTATGAGCAGTTCTTC CASSPTSGRGFSYEQFF
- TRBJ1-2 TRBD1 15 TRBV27 TGTGCCAGCAGTTTCTTGGACAGGTTAGCTTATGGCTACACCTTC CASSFLDRLAYGYTF
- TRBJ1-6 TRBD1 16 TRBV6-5 TGTGCCAGCAGTTCAGGGGGGAGCTCCTATAATTCACCCCTCCACTTT CASSSGGSSYNSPLHF
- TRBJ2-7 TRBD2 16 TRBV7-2 TGTGCCAGCAGCTTGCGTACTAGCGGGAGGACGCGCGAGCAGTACTTC CASSLRTSGRTREQYF
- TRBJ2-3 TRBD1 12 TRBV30 TGTGCCCGCAGGGGGTGGAGGGATACGCAGTATTTT CARRGWRDTQYF
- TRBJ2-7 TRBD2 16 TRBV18 TGTGCCAGCTCACCACACGGACTAGCGGGAAAAGGCGAGCAGTACTTC CASSPHGLAGKGEQYF
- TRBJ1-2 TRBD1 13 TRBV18 TGTGCCAGCTCACCCGGGACAGGCTATGGCTACACCTTC CASSPGTGYGYTF
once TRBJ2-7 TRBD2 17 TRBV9 TGTGCCAGCAGCGTCGGGTGGGACTATAAAGGGGAATACGAGCAGTACTTC CASSVGWDYKGEYEQYF
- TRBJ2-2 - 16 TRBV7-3 TGTGCCAGCAGCCCCCTATCAACCTCCCTTGGCGGGGAGCTGTTTTTT CASSPLSTSLGGELFF
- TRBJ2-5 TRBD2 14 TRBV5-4 TGTGCCAGCAGCTTTGCGCGGGGGGGCGAGACCCAGTACTTC CASSFARGGETQYF
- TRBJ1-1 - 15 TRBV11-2 TGTGCCAGCAGCTTGGAGGCGGGGGTGAACACTGAAGCTTTCTTT CASSLEAGVNTEAFF
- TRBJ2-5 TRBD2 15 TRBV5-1 TGCGCCAGCAGCTTTAGCGGGGCCCAGGGTGAGACCCAGTACTTC CASSFSGAQGETQYF
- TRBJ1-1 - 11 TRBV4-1 TGCGCCAGCAGCCAGGCCACTGAAGCTTTCTTT CASSQATEAFF
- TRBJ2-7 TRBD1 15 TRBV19 TGTGCCAGTAGTCGGGACAGGGGGCAAGTATACGAGCAGTACTTC CASSRDRGQVYEQYF
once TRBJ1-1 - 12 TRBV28 TGTGCCAGCAAGGGGGTGAACACTGAAGCTTTCTTT CASKGVNTEAFF
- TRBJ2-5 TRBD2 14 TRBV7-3 TGTGCCAGCAGCTTAGCGGGAGGGGGTCGGACCCAGTACTTC CASSLAGGGRTQYF
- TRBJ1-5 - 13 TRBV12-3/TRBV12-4 TGTGCCAGCAGTTCAAACGGGGATCAGCCCCAGCATTTT CASSSNGDQPQHF
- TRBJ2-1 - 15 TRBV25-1 TGTGCCAGCAGTGAAGGGGGGGCGCCTCCGAATGAGCAGTTCTTC CASSEGGAPPNEQFF